This T cell receptor beta chain was identified during a study of Ad26.COV2.S vaccination and SARS-CoV-2 variants (dated by TCRdb to 2020 to 2022). Study-wide context: TCRbeta repertoire sequencing served as the tool for gauging how specific and how broad the SARS-CoV-2-reactive T cell receptors were following Ad26.COV2.S vaccination. A total of around 32 samples were included in the TCR-sequenced set, comprising 19 Ad26.COV2.S vaccine recipients, 5 placebo recipients and 8 SARS-CoV-2 convalescent individuals. Overall study results and their limits: Spike-specific TCR breadth was higher in Ad26.COV2.S recipients than in placebo recipients (P = 0.0014). After vaccination, spike-specific CD8+ and CD4+ T cell responses were reported to show substantial breadth. Vaccine and placebo recipients had comparable non-spike TCR breadth, which fits with the vaccine containing only spike. The authors noted that total T cell responses may have been underestimated by the TCR breadth and depth analyses.

The immunoSEQ Assay was used to sequence TCRbeta CDR3 regions. After extraction, genomic DNA underwent amplification by bias-controlled multiplex PCR, followed by high-throughput sequencing. From the authors' description of their analysis: To quantify the absolute abundance of every unique TCRbeta CDR3 region, sequences were collapsed and filtered. T cell fraction was estimated by normalizing TCRbeta template counts to usable DNA, with usable DNA measured through amplification of reference genes found in all nucleated cells. Repertoire TCRs were annotated as SARS-CoV-2-specific by exact matching of V gene, CDR3 amino acid sequence and J gene to a known reactive TCR set. The reference SARS-CoV-2 TCR set came from MIRA and was filtered for enrichment in COVID-19-positive ImmuneCODE repertoires, removing public or cross-reactive TCRs. Drawing on the MIRA antigens, annotated TCRs were analysed further at the level of specific ORF or position within ORF. Breadth was defined as the number of annotated unique rearrangements divided by the total number of unique productive rearrangements, and depth was defined as the summed frequency of the annotated unique rearrangements. Group comparisons of TCR breadth used two-sided Wilcoxon rank-sum tests. Held by TCRdb, this immuneACCESS table contains in-frame sequences only and omits some clones. Under half of the omission traces to an unresolved V gene where checked; the cause of the rest is unknown. Clone size and the V and J calls come from that table; the DNA yielded D and trimming. In this sample the table shows about 350,000 clones, roughly nine tenths of which occur a single time. About 3.9% of the sample is taken by the ten largest.

With regard to this clone: What antigen it recognizes has not been identified. Nothing much larger sits one base from this clone, and base qualities are not available.

CDR1 and CDR2 are drawn from the germline V gene: SNHLY, FYNNEI. Germline trimming: 6 bases from V, 1 base from J; junction bases outside gene matches: 1. The CDR3 starts with the cysteine, ends with the phenylalanine, and has 14 residues. Just the 42-base CDR3 DNA is kept, in frame starting at base 1. Reading the label with the study, this specimen's time point is: individuals recovered from natural SARS-CoV-2 infection. The chain uses TRBV2 and TRBJ2-2; 8 bases in the junction line up with TRBD1. The sample in question was peripheral blood, obtained after recovery from COVID-19. This sequence was found in a human donor who had recovered from COVID-19. The CDR3 loop reads CASRGQVNTGELFF. The nucleotides are TGTGCCAGCAGGGGACAGGTGAACACCGGGGAGCTGTTTTTT.